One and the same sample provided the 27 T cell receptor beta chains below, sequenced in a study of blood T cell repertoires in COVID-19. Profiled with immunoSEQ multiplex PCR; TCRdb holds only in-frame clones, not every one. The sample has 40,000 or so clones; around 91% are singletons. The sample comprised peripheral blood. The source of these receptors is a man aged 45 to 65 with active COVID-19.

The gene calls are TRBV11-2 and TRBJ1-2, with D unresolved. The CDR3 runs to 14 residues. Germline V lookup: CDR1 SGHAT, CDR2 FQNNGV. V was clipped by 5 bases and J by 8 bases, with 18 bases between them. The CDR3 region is CASSPERTSGGYTF. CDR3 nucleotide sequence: TGTGCCAGCAGCCCGGAACGCACCTCCGGGGGCTACACCTTC. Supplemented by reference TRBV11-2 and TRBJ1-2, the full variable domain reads EAGVAQSPRYKIIEKRQSVAFWCNPISGHATLYWYQQILGQGPKLLIQFQNNGVVDDSQLPKDRFSAERLKGVDSTLKIQPAKLEDSAVYLCASSPERTSGGYTFGSGTRLTVV.

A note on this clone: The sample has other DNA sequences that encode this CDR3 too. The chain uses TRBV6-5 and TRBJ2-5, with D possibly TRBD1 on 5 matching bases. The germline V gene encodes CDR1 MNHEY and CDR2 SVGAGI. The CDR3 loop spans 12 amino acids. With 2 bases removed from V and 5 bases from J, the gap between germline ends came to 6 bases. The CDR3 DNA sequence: TGTGCCAGCAGTTACCCAGGGGAGACCCAGTACTTC. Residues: CASSYPGETQYF.

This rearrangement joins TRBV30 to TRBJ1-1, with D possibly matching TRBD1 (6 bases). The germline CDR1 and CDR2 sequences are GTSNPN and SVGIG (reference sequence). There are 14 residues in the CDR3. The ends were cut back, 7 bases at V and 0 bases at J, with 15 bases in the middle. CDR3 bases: TGTGCCTTCACCAGGGGAAGTATGAACACTGAAGCTTTCTTT. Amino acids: CAFTRGSMNTEAFF.

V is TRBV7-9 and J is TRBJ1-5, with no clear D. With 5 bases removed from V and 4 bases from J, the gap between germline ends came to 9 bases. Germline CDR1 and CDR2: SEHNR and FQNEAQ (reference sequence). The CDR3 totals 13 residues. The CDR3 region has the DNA TGTGCCAGCAGCCAAAACATTAATCAGCCCCAGCATTTT. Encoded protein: CASSQNINQPQHF.

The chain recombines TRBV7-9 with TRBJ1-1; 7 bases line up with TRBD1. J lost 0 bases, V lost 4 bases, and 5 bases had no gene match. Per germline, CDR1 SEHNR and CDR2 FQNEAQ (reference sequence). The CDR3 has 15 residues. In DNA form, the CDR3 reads TGTGCCAGCAGCTCGTCAGGGGGGATGAACACTGAAGCTTTCTTT. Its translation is CASSSSGGMNTEAFF. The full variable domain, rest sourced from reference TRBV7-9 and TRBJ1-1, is DTGVSQNPRHKITKRGQNVTFRCDPISEHNRLYWYRQTLGQGPEFLTYFQNEAQLEKSRLLSDRFSAERPKGSFSTLEIQRTEQGDSAMYLCASSSSGGMNTEAFFGQGTRLTVV.

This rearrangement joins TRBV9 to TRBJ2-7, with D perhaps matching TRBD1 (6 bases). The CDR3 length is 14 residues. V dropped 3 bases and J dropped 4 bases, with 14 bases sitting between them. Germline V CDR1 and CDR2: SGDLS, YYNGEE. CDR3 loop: CASSGQDSPYEQYF. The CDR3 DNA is TGTGCCAGCAGCGGACAGGACTCTCCGTACGAGCAGTACTTC.

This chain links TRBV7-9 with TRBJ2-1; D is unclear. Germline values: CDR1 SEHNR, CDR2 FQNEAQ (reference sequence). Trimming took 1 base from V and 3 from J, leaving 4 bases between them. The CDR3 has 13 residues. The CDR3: CASSLGSYNEQFF. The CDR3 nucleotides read TGTGCCAGCAGCTTAGGGAGCTACAATGAGCAGTTCTTC.

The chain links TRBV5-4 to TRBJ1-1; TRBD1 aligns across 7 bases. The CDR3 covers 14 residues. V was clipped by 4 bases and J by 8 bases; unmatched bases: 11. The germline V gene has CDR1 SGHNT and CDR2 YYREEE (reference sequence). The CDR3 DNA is TGTGCCAGCAGCCTGGGACAGTTACGGCCCGAAGCTTTCTTT. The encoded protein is CASSLGQLRPEAFF.

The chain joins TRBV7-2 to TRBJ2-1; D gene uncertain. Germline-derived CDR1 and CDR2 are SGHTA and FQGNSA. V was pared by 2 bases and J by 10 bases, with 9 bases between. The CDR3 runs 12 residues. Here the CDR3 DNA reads TGTGCCAGCAGCTTATCTAGAAGGGAGCAGTTCTTC. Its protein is CASSLSRREQFF.

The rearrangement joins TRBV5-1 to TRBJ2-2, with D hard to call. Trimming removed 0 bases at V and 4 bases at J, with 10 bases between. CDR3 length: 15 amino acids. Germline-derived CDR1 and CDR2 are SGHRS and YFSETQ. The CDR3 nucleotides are TGCGCCAGCAGCTTGGACAGTGGGTCCACCGGGGAGCTGTTTTTT. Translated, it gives CASSLDSGSTGELFF.

The CDR3 is CASSLGTGGVTEAFF. In DNA form, the CDR3 reads TGTGCCAGCAGTTTGGGTACAGGGGGTGTTACTGAAGCTTTCTTT. The chain couples TRBV27 to TRBJ1-1; 8 bases fit TRBD1. The V segment lost 3 bases and the J segment 5 bases; nucleotides outside the gene matches: 8. CDR1 is MNHEY, CDR2 SMNVEV, per germline (reference sequence). This CDR3 region has 15 residues.

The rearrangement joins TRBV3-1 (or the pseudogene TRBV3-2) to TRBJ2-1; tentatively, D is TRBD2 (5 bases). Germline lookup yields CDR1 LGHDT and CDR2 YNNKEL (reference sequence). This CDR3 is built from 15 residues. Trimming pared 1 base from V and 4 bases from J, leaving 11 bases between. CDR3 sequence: CASSQVRTGYNEQFF. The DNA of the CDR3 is TGTGCCAGCAGCCAAGTTCGGACTGGGTACAATGAGCAGTTCTTC.

CDR3 residues: CASSSTSGGIYNEQFF. The CDR3 nucleotides are TGTGCCAGCAGCTCTACCAGCGGGGGGATATACAATGAGCAGTTCTTC. The chain is built from TRBV11-3 and TRBJ2-1; 9 bases line up with TRBD2. Looked up from germline, CDR1 is SGHNT and CDR2 is YENEEA. This CDR3 spans 16 amino acids. The V segment lost 4 bases and the J segment 4 bases; nucleotides outside the gene matches: 8.

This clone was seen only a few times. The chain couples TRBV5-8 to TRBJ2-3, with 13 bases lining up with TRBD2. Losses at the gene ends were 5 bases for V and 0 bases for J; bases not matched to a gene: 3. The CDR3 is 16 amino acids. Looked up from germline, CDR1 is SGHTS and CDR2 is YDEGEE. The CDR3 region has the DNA TGTGCCAGCAGACTAGCGGGGGGGCCTAGCACAGATACGCAGTATTTT. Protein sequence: CASRLAGGPSTDTQYF.

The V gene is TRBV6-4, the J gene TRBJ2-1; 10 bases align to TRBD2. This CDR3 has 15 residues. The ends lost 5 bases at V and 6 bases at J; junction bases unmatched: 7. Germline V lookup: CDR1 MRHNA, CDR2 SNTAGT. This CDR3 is CASSRLAGGPNEQFF. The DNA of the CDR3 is TGTGCCAGCAGTCGCTTAGCGGGGGGTCCCAATGAGCAGTTCTTC.

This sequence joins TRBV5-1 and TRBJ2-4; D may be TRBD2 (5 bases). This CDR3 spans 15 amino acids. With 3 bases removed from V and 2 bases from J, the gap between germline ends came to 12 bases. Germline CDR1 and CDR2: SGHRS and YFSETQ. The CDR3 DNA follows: TGCGCCAGCAGCTCCAGTAGCGAGTCCAAAAACATTCAGTACTTC. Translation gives CASSSSSESKNIQYF.

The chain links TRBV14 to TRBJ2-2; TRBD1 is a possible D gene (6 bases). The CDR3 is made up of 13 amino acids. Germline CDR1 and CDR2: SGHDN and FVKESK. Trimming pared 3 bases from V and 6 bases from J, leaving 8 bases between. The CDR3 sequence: CASSQQGSGELFF. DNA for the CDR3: TGTGCCAGCAGCCAGCAGGGGTCCGGGGAGCTGTTTTTT.

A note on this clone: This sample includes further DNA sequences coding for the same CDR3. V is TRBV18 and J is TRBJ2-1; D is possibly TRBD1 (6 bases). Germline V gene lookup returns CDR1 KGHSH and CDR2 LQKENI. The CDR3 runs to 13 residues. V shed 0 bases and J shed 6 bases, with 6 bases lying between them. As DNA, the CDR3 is TGTGCCAGCTCACCACCGACAGGCAATGAGCAGTTCTTC. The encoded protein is CASSPPTGNEQFF.

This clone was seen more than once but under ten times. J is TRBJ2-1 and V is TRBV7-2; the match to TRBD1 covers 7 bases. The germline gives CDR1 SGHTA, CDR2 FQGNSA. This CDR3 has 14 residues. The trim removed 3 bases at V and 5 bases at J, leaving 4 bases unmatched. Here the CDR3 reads CASSLTGTNNEQFF. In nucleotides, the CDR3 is TGTGCCAGCAGCTTGACAGGGACCAACAATGAGCAGTTCTTC.

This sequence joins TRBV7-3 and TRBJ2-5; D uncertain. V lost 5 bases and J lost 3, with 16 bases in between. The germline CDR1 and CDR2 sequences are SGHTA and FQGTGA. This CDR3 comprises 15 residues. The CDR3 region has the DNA TGTGCCAGCAGCCCAGGTGGGCAGCAAAAAGAGACCCAGTACTTC. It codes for CASSPGGQQKETQYF.

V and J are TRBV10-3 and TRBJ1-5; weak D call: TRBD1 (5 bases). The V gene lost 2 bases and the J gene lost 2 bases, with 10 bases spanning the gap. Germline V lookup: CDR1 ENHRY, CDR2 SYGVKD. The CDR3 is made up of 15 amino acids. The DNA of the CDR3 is TGTGCCATCAGTGAGCGGGGGTTGGGCAATCAGCCCCAGCATTTT. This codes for CAISERGLGNQPQHF.

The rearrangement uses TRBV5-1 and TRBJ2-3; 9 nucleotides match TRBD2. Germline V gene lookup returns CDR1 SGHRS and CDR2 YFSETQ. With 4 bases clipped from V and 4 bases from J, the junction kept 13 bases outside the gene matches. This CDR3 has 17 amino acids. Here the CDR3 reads CASSPGGGGGAADTQYF. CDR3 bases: TGCGCCAGCAGCCCCGGTGGGGGCGGGGGGGCTGCAGATACGCAGTATTTT. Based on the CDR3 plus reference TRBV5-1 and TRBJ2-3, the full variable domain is KAGVTQTPRYLIKTRGQQVTLSCSPISGHRSVSWYQQTPGQGLQFLFEYFSETQRNKGNFPGRFSGRQFSNSRSEMNVSTLELGDSALYLCASSPGGGGGAADTQYFGPGTRLTVL.

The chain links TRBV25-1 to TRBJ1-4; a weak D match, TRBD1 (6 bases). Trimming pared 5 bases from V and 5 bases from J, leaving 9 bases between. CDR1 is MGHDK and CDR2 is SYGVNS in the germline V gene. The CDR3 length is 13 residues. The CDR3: CASSIQGNEKLFF. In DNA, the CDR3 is TGTGCCAGCAGTATCCAGGGGAATGAAAAACTGTTTTTT.

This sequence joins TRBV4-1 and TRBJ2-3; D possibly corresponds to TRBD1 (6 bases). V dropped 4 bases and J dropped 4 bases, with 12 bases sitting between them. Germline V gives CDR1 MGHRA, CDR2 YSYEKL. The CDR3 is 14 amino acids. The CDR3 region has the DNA TGCGCCAGCAGCCTCGGACAGTTTTCAGATACGCAGTATTTT. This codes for CASSLGQFSDTQYF.

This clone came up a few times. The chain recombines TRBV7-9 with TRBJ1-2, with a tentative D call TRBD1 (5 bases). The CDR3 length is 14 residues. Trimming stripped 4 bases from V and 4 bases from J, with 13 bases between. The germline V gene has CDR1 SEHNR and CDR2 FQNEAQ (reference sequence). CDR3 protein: CASSSTGVRYGYTF. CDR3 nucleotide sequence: TGTGCCAGCAGCTCAACAGGAGTACGCTATGGCTACACCTTC.

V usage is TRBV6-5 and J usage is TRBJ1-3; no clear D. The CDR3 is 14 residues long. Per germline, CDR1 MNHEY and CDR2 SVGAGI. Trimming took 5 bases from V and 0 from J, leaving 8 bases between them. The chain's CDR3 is CASSPNTSGNTIYF. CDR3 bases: TGTGCCAGCAGTCCTAATACCTCTGGAAACACCATATATTTT.

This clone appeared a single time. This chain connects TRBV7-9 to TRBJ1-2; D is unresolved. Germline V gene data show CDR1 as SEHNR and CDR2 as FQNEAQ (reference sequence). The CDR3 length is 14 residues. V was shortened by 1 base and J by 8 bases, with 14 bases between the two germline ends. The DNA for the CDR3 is TGTGCCAGCAGCTTAGTTCCTGTTCCGGGAGGCTACACCTTC. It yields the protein CASSLVPVPGGYTF.